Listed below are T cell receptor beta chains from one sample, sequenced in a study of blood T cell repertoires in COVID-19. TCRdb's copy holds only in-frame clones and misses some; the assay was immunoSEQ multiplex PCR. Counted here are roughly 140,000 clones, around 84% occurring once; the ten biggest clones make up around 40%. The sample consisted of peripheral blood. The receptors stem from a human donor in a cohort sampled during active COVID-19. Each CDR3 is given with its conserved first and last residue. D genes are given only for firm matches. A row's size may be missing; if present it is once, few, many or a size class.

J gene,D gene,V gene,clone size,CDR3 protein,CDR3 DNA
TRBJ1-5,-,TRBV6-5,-,CASTTTGNQPQHF,TGTGCCAGCACCACGACAGGCAATCAGCCCCAGCATTTT
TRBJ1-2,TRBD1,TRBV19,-,CASSIGQGNIYFGYTF,TGTGCCAGTAGTATTGGACAGGGGAATATATACTTTGGCTACACCTTC
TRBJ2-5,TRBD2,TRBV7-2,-,CASSTQRGQETQYF,TGTGCCAGCAGCACGCAGCGGGGGCAAGAGACCCAGTACTTC
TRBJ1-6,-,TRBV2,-,CASSSGAVGSPLHF,TGTGCCAGCAGTAGTGGGGCGGTGGGTTCACCCCTCCACTTT
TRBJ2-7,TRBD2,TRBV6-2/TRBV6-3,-,CASSYGGGPYEQYF,TGTGCCAGCAGTTACGGCGGGGGGCCCTACGAGCAGTACTTC
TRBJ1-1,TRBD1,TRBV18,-,CASSGQVSNTEAFF,TGTGCCAGCTCCGGACAGGTTTCGAACACTGAAGCTTTCTTT
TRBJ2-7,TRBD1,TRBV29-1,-,CSVGGRGHTYEQYF,TGCAGCGTTGGAGGCAGGGGGCACACCTACGAGCAGTACTTC
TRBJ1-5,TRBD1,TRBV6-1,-,CASSEARTGGISNQPQHF,TGTGCCAGCAGTGAAGCCCGGACAGGGGGCATCAGCAATCAGCCCCAGCATTTT
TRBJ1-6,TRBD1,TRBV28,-,CASQGGRNSPLHF,TGTGCCAGCCAAGGGGGCCGGAATTCACCCCTCCACTTT
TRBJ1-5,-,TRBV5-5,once,CASSSGGNQPQHF,TGTGCCAGCAGCTCCGGGGGCAATCAGCCCCAGCATTTT
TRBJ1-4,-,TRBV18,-,CASSPSAQPNEKLFF,TGTGCCAGCTCACCCTCAGCACAGCCTAATGAAAAACTGTTTTTT
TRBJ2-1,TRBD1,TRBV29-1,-,CSVAGQGTTWDEQFF,TGCAGCGTTGCAGGACAGGGGACAACATGGGATGAGCAGTTCTTC
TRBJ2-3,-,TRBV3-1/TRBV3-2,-,CASSQVTASTDTQYF,TGTGCCAGCAGCCAAGTGACAGCTAGCACAGATACGCAGTATTTT
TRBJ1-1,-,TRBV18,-,CASSPERDTEAFF,TGTGCCAGCTCACCAGAGAGGGATACTGAAGCTTTCTTT
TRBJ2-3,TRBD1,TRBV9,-,CASSSTGGWTDTQYF,TGTGCCAGCAGCTCAACAGGGGGTTGGACAGATACGCAGTATTTT
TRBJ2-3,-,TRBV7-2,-,CASSLGRTLEGTQYF,TGTGCCAGCAGCTTAGGCAGGACCCTTGAGGGTACGCAGTATTTT
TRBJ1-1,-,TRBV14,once,CASSRRRNTEAFF,TGTGCCAGCAGCCGAAGGAGGAACACTGAAGCTTTCTTT
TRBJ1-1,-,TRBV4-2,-,CASSRDKNTEAFF,TGTGCCAGCAGCCGGGACAAGAACACTGAAGCTTTCTTT
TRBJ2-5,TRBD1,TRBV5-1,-,CASSLGGGTGQETQYF,TGCGCCAGCAGCTTGGGAGGCGGGACAGGGCAAGAGACCCAGTACTTC
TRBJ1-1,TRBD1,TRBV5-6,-,CASSLLTGWKNTEAFF,TGTGCCAGCAGCTTGTTGACAGGGTGGAAAAACACTGAAGCTTTCTTT
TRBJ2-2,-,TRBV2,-,CASSEGTMNTGELFF,TGTGCCAGCAGTGAAGGGACTATGAACACCGGGGAGCTGTTTTTT
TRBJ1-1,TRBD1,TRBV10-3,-,CAISEPRTGRNTEAFF,TGTGCCATCAGTGAGCCTAGGACAGGGCGGAACACTGAAGCTTTCTTT
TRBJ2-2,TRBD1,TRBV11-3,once,CASSSGQGDTGELFF,TGTGCCAGCAGCTCGGGACAGGGGGACACCGGGGAGCTGTTTTTT
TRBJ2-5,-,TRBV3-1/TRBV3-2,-,CASSQGTKETQYF,TGTGCCAGCAGCCAAGGGACAAAAGAGACCCAGTACTTC
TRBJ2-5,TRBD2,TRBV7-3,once,CASSLLAGGGETQYF,TGTGCCAGCAGCTTGCTAGCGGGGGGTGGTGAGACCCAGTACTTC
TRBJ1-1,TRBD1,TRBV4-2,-,CASSQIGTGVEAFF,TGTGCCAGCAGCCAGATAGGGACAGGCGTTGAAGCTTTCTTT
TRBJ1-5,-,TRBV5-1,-,CASSLAPTGSNQPQHF,TGCGCCAGCAGCTTGGCGCCAACAGGGAGCAATCAGCCCCAGCATTTT
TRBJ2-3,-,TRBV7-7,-,CASSLGRTGGWGTDTQYF,TGTGCTAGCAGCTTAGGGAGGACAGGCGGATGGGGCACAGATACGCAGTATTTT
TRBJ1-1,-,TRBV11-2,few,CASSFRADRMNTEAFF,TGTGCCAGCAGCTTCCGGGCCGACAGGATGAACACTGAAGCTTTCTTT
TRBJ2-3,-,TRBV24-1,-,CATSTGMDTQYF,TGTGCCACCAGTACAGGGATGGATACGCAGTATTTT
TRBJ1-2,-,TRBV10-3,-,CAVAGSVSGGGYTF,TGTGCCGTAGCCGGGAGTGTGTCGGGGGGCGGCTACACCTTC
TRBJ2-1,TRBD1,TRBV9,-,CASSTAGTGGYDEQFF,TGTGCCAGCAGCACAGCCGGGACAGGGGGATACGATGAGCAGTTCTTC
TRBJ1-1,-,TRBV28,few,CAIRREDTEAFF,TGTGCCATCAGGAGAGAGGACACTGAAGCTTTCTTT